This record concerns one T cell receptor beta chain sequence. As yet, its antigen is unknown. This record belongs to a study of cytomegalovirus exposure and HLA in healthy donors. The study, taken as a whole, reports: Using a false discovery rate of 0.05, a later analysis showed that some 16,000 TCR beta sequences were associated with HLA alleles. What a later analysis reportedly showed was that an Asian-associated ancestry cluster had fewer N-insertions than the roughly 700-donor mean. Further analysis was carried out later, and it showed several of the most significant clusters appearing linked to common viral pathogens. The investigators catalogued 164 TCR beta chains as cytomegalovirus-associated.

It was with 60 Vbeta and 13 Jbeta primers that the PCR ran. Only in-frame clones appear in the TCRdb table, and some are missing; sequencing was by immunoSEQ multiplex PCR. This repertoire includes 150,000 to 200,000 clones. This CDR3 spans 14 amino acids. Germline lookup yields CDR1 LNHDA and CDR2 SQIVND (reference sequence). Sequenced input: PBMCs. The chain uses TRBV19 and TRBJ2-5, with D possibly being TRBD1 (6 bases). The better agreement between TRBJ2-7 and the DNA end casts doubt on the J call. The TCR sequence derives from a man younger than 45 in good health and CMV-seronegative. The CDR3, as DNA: TGTGCCAGTAGAAACAGGGTAGGATCCTACGAGCAGTACTTC. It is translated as CASRNRVGSYEQYF.